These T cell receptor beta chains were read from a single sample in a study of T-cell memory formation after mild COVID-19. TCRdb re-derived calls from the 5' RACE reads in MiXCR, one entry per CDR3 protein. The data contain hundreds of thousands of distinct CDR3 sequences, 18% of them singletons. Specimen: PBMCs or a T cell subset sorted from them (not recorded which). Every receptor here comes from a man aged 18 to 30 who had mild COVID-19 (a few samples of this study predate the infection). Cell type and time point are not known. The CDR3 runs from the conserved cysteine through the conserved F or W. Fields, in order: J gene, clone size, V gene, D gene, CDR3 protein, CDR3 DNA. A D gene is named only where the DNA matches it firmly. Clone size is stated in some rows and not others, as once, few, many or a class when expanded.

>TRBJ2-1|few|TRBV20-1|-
CSARGASTPREEQFF
TGCAGTGCTAGAGGGGCTTCGACGCCTCGTGAGGAGCAGTTCTTC
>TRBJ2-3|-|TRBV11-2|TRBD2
CASSLWRGAGGDTQYF
TGTGCCAGCAGCTTATGGCGGGGGGCTGGGGGAGATACGCAGTATTTT
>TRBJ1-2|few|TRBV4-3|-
CASSQANGQPWRYGYTF
TGCGCCAGCAGCCAAGCTAACGGACAGCCCTGGCGCTATGGCTACACCTTC
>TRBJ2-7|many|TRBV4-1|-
CASSLEGEQYF
TGCGCCAGCAGCCTTGAGGGGGAGCAGTACTTC
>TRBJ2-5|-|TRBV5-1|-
CASSLVGTRQETQYF
TGCGCCAGCAGCTTGGTTGGGACGCGTCAAGAGACCCAGTACTTC
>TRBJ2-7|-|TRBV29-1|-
CSVGPVYEQYF
TGCAGCGTTGGGCCCGTCTACGAGCAGTACTTC
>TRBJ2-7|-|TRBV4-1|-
CASSHAPGSSYEQYF
TGCGCCAGCAGCCACGCCCCGGGGTCTTCCTACGAGCAGTACTTC
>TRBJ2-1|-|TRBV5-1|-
CASTLGGPYNEQFF
TGCGCCAGCACCCTGGGGGGTCCCTACAATGAGCAGTTCTTC
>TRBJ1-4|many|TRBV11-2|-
CASSFQGQGEKLFF
TGTGCCAGCAGCTTCCAGGGCCAGGGGGAAAAACTGTTTTTT
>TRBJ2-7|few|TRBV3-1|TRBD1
CASSHTGTGVEQYF
TGTGCCAGCAGCCATACCGGGACAGGGGTAGAGCAGTACTTC
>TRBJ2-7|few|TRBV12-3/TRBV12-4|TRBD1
CASRQGGRRLEQYF
TGTGCCAGCCGACAGGGGGGACGGCGGCTCGAGCAGTACTTC
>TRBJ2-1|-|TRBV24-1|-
CATAGPGDYNEQFF
TGTGCCACCGCGGGCCCCGGGGACTACAATGAGCAGTTCTTC
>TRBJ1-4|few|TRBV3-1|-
CASSQDHRSNEKLFF
TGTGCCAGCAGCCAAGATCACAGGTCAAATGAAAAACTGTTTTTT
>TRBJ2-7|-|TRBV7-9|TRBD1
CASRHGTAPTYEQYF
TGTGCCAGCAGACACGGGACAGCTCCCACCTACGAGCAGTACTTC
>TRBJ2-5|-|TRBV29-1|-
CSVGGAGIETQYF
TGCAGCGTTGGGGGGGCAGGGATAGAGACCCAGTACTTC
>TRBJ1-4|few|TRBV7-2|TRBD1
CASSLGQTEKLFF
TGTGCCAGCAGCTTGGGACAGACTGAAAAACTGTTTTTT
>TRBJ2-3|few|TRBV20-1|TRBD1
CSALSTGVAQYF
TGCAGTGCCCTCTCCACAGGGGTCGCGCAGTATTTT
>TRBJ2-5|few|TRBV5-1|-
CASSLGGGPRETQYF
TGCGCCAGCAGCTTGGGCGGGGGCCCCCGGGAGACCCAGTACTTC
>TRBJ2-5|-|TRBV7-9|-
CASSFGDFQETQYF
TGTGCCAGCAGCTTTGGGGACTTCCAAGAGACCCAGTACTTC
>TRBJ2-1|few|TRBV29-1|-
CSVVGGRGGWSYNEQFF
TGCAGCGTTGTCGGCGGCAGGGGGGGATGGTCCTACAATGAGCAGTTCTTC
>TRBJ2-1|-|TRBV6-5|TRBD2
CASSKLAGGLYNEQFF
TGTGCCAGCAGTAAACTAGCGGGGGGGCTGTACAATGAGCAGTTCTTC
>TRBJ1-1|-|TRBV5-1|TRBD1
CASSFGTAMNTEAFF
TGCGCCAGCAGCTTCGGGACAGCTATGAACACTGAAGCTTTCTTT
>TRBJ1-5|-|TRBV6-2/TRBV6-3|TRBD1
CASTWTGSNQPQHF
TGTGCCAGCACCTGGACAGGGAGCAATCAGCCCCAGCATTTT
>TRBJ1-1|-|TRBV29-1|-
CSPRGPGNTEAFF
TGCAGCCCCAGGGGCCCTGGGAACACTGAAGCTTTCTTT
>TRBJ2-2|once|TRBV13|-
CASSPTGGSSGELFF
TGTGCCAGCAGCCCCACGGGTGGGTCGTCCGGGGAGCTGTTTTTT
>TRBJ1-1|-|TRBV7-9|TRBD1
CASSFRGQGFTEAFF
TGTGCCAGCAGCTTTAGAGGACAGGGCTTCACTGAAGCTTTCTTT
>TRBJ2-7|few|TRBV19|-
CASSIAAESYEQYF
TGTGCCAGTAGTATAGCGGCGGAATCGTACGAGCAGTACTTC
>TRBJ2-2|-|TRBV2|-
CATEGGYTTGELFF
TGTGCCACCGAAGGAGGGTACACCACCGGGGAGCTGTTTTTT
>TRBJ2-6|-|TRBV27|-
CASSLWGPGANVLTF
TGTGCCAGCAGTTTATGGGGTCCTGGGGCCAACGTCCTGACTTTC
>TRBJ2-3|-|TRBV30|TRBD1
CAWSHRGDTQYF
TGTGCCTGGAGTCACAGGGGAGATACGCAGTATTTT
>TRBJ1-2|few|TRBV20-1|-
CSAPPGTGNYGYTF
TGCAGTGCCCCGCCGGGGACGGGGAACTATGGCTACACCTTC
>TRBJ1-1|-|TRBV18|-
CASSPNIRGRTEAFF
TGTGCCAGCTCACCGAACATCCGGGGGAGGACTGAAGCTTTCTTT
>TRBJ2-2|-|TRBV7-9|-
CASSYASTNTGELFF
TGTGCCAGCAGCTATGCTAGCACGAACACCGGGGAGCTGTTTTTT
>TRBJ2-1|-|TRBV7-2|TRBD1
CASSFGAGGMNNEQFF
TGTGCCAGCAGCTTCGGGGCAGGGGGTATGAACAATGAGCAGTTCTTC
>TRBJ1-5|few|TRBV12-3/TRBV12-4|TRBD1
CASTAGGSVNQPQHF
TGTGCCAGCACAGCAGGGGGCTCGGTCAATCAGCCCCAGCATTTT
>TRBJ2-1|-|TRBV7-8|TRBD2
CASSLFGLAYEQFF
TGTGCCAGCAGCCTCTTCGGACTAGCCTATGAGCAGTTCTTC